Listed here are 17 T cell receptor beta chains from one sample, sequenced in a study of blood T cells in healthy people across ages. The authors ran a second PCR of 7 to 11 cycles using a sample-barcoded 5' primer and a J-beta primer mix. Each CDR3 protein is one row after TCRdb ran MiXCR on the 5' RACE reads. The table lists some 1.7 million distinct CDR3 sequences, 28% of them singletons. The sample comprised blood. The receptors here all came from a woman aged 25 to 39 in good health.

This clonotype was seen a handful of times. This chain joins TRBV7-6 and TRBJ2-2, with no clear D. CDR1 is SGHVS, CDR2 FNYEAQ, per germline. V lost 4 bases and J lost 7, with 7 bases in between. CDR3 size: 12 residues. The CDR3 reads CASSWFGGELFF. Written as DNA, the CDR3 is TGTGCCAGCAGCTGGTTCGGCGGGGAGCTGTTTTTT.

The gene calls are TRBV7-2 and TRBJ2-3, with D hard to call. The germline V gene has CDR1 SGHTA and CDR2 FQGNSA. This CDR3 spans 13 amino acids. Trimming cost V 7 bases and J 2 bases, with 10 bases left between them. For the CDR3, the DNA is TGTGCCAGCAAAATAGACTTCACAGATACGCAGTATTTT. Translating it yields CASKIDFTDTQYF.

Only a few counts were recorded for this clonotype. The chain combines TRBV7-9 with TRBJ2-1; no reliable D call. The CDR3 runs 16 residues. From germline, CDR1 is SEHNR and CDR2 FQNEAQ (reference sequence). Trimming shortened V by 2 bases and J by 0 bases, and 11 bases separated the two germline ends. CDR3 amino acids: CASSLRQVRSYNEQFF. The DNA for the CDR3 is TGTGCCAGCAGCTTAAGGCAGGTCCGCTCCTACAATGAGCAGTTCTTC. Looking up the rest from reference TRBV7-9 and TRBJ2-1 gives the full variable domain: DTGVSQNPRHKITKRGQNVTFRCDPISEHNRLYWYRQTLGQGPEFLTYFQNEAQLEKSRLLSDRFSAERPKGSFSTLEIQRTEQGDSAMYLCASSLRQVRSYNEQFFGPGTRLTVL.

CDR3 in amino acids: CAISEGEPGQKPYGYTF. The CDR3 DNA follows: TGTGCCATCAGTGAGGGGGAACCGGGACAGAAACCCTATGGCTACACCTTC. The chain links TRBV10-3 to TRBJ1-2; 7 bases map to TRBD1. CDR1 and CDR2 from the germline V gene are ENHRY and SYGVKD. V lost 2 bases, J lost 4 bases, and 13 bases stayed unmatched. The CDR3 is 17 residues long.

The chain links TRBV4-2 to TRBJ1-5, with D hard to call. This CDR3 spans 13 amino acids. Trimming removed 2 bases from V and 6 bases from J, with 8 bases in between. Germline loops: CDR1 LGHNA, CDR2 YNFKEQ. The CDR3 nucleotides read TGTGCCAGCAGCCAACAACTGGGTCAGCCCCAGCATTTT. As protein: CASSQQLGQPQHF.

On this clonotype itself: A much larger clone is a single base away; this may be a read error. The chain joins TRBV4-1 to TRBJ2-5; no clear D gene. The CDR3 has 13 residues. V was trimmed by 2 bases and J by 5 bases, leaving 9 bases between them. The germline V gene encodes CDR1 MGHRA and CDR2 YSYEKL. The CDR3 sequence: CASSQFLHETQYF. In DNA form, the CDR3 reads TGCGCCAGCAGCCAATTTTTACATGAGACCCAGTACTTC.

V is TRBV28 and J is TRBJ1-2; D may be TRBD1 (6 bases). The CDR3 sequence is 16 residues long. Per germline, CDR1 MDHEN and CDR2 SYDVKM. Between the trimmed V and J ends, which lost 5 bases and 8 bases, there was a span of 24 bases. This chain's CDR3 is CASSLPIQGRAGGYTF. The CDR3 DNA reads as TGTGCCAGCAGTCTCCCCATACAGGGTAGGGCGGGAGGCTACACCTTC.

This clonotype has just a few counts. The genes are TRBV5-1 and TRBJ2-3, with 11 bases matching TRBD2. The CDR3 spans 16 residues. J gave up 3 bases and V 3 bases, and 6 bases lay outside the gene matches. The germline V gene has CDR1 SGHRS and CDR2 YFSETQ. The CDR3 nucleotides are TGCGCCAGCAGCTCCTCGACTAGCGGGAAGACAGATACGCAGTATTTT. As protein: CASSSSTSGKTDTQYF.

This clonotype was counted between two and nine times. The CDR3 reads CASSPLDRVLYF. DNA for the CDR3: TGTGCCAGCTCACCCCTAGACAGGGTACTGTACTTC. V is TRBV18 and J is TRBJ2-4; 7 bases agree with TRBD1. Trimming at V came to 3 bases and at J to 15 bases, leaving 8 bases not matched to a gene. The CDR3 covers 12 residues. CDR1 and CDR2 from the germline V gene are KGHSH and LQKENI.

The chain recombines TRBV3-1 with TRBJ1-5; D is ambiguous. The CDR3 is made up of 13 amino acids. Germline assignment: CDR1 LGHDT and CDR2 YNNKEL (reference sequence). V was shortened by 4 bases and J by 3 bases, with 7 bases between the two germline ends. DNA for the CDR3: TGTGCCAGCAGCCTTAGTGACAATCAGCCCCAGCATTTT. As protein: CASSLSDNQPQHF.

The rearrangement links TRBV29-1 to TRBJ2-7; 9 bases fit TRBD2. The end of the DNA is better explained by TRBJ2-5, so the J call may be wrong. Germline V gene lookup returns CDR1 SQVTM and CDR2 ANQGSEA. The CDR3 has 15 residues. The CDR3 sequence is CSVEDGVAGEGTQYF. The CDR3, as DNA: TGCAGCGTTGAAGATGGGGTAGCGGGAGAGGGGACCCAGTACTTC.

Worth noting for this clonotype: It may be a read error: a sequence one base away is much more abundant. The chain combines TRBV12-3 or TRBV12-4 with TRBJ2-1, with D possibly being TRBD2 (6 bases). Trimming stripped 6 bases from V and 8 bases from J, with 14 bases between. The CDR3 sequence is 13 residues long. The CDR3 spells CASRALRGDEQFF. As DNA, the CDR3 is TGTGCCAGCAGGGCCCTACGCGGGGATGAGCAGTTCTTC.

The CDR3, as DNA: TGTGCCAGCAGGGCTTCTGGGACACCCTACGAGCAGTACTTC. Translated, it gives CASRASGTPYEQYF. This sequence joins TRBV7-9 and TRBJ2-7, with a tentative D call TRBD1 (6 bases). The length of the CDR3 is 14 residues. CDR1 SEHNR and CDR2 FQNEAQ come from the germline V gene (reference sequence). V lost 6 bases to trimming and J lost 2 bases, with 14 bases between them.

The chain recombines TRBV7-8 with TRBJ1-5; tentatively, D is TRBD1 (5 bases). Germline V gene lookup returns CDR1 SGHVS and CDR2 FQNEAQ. CDR3 length: 15 amino acids. The ends were cut back, 5 bases at V and 7 bases at J, with 18 bases in the middle. CDR3 in amino acids: CASSAARVRGQPQHF. CDR3 coding DNA: TGTGCCAGCAGCGCAGCCAGGGTTCGGGGACAGCCCCAGCATTTT.

The chain combines TRBV12-3 or TRBV12-4 with TRBJ1-2; D unclear. The CDR3 consists of 13 residues. V lost 8 bases to trimming and J lost 5 bases, with 15 bases between them. The CDR3 is CASQTHRGYGYTF. The CDR3 region has the DNA TGTGCCAGCCAAACCCACCGCGGGTATGGCTACACCTTC.

This clonotype was detected ten times or more. The V gene is TRBV15, the J gene TRBJ2-1; D possibly matches TRBD1 or TRBD2 (5 bases each). V was cut by 0 bases and J by 10 bases, with 7 bases left in between. The CDR3 is 12 residues long. From germline, CDR1 is LNHNV and CDR2 YYDKDF (reference sequence). CDR3 region: CATSRDGGEQFF. CDR3 DNA: TGTGCCACCAGCAGAGATGGGGGAGAGCAGTTCTTC. Full variable domain (rest looked up from reference TRBV15 and TRBJ2-1): DAMVIQNPRYQVTQFGKPVTLSCSQTLNHNVMYWYQQKSSQAPKLLFHYYDKDFNNEADTPDNFQSRRPNTSFCFLDIRSPGLGDTAMYLCATSRDGGEQFFGPGTRLTVL.

This chain links TRBV20-1 with TRBJ1-1, with a tentative D call TRBD1 (6 bases). V was clipped by 3 bases and J by 5 bases, with 16 bases between them. CDR3 length: 14 amino acids. Looked up from germline, CDR1 is DFQATT and CDR2 is SNEGSKA (reference sequence). The CDR3 loop reads CSASPGAPRTEAFF. The CDR3 DNA sequence: TGCAGTGCTAGTCCAGGGGCTCCGAGGACTGAAGCTTTCTTT.